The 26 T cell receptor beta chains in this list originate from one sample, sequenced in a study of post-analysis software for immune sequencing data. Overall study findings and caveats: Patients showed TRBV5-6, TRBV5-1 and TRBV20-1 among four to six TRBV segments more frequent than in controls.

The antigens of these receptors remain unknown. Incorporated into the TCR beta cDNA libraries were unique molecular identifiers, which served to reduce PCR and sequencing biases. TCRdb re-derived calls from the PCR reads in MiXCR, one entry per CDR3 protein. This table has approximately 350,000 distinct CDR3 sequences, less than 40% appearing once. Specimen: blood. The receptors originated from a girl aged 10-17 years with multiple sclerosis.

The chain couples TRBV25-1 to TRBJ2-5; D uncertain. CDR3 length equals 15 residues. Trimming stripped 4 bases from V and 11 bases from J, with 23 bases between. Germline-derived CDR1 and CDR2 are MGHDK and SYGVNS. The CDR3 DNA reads TGTGCCAGCAGTGCGGGCCACGTCAAAGGAAATGAGCAGTACTTC. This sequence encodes CASSAGHVKGNEQYF. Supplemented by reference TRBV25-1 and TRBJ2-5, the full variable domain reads EADIYQTPRYLVIGTGKKITLECSQTMGHDKMYWYQQDPGMELHLIHYSYGVNSTEKGDLSSESTVSRIRTEHFPLTLESARPSHTSQYLCASSAGHVKGNEQYFGPGTRLLVL.

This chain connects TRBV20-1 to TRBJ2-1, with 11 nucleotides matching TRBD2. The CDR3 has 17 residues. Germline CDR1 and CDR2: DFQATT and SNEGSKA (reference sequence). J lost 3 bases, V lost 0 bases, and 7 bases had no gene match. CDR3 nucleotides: TGCAGTGCTAGAGACCCCTTGACTAGCGGGGACTACAATGAGCAGTTCTTC. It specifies CSARDPLTSGDYNEQFF.

The CDR3 reads CASSLGIHYF. CDR3 bases: TGTGCCAGCAGCTTGGGCATTCACTACTTC. The gene calls are TRBV11-2 and TRBJ2-7; D is uncertain. The germline V and J ends were trimmed by 3 bases and 13 bases, with 10 bases remaining between them. Germline V CDR1 and CDR2: SGHAT, FQNNGV. The CDR3 length is 10 residues.

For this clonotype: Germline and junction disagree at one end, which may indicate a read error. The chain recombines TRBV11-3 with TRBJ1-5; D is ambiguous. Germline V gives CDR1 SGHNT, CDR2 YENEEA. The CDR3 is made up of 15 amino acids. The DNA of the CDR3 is TGTGCCAGCAGCTCTTGTCCTTATAGCGATCAGCCCCAGCATTTT. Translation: CASSSCPYSDQPQHF.

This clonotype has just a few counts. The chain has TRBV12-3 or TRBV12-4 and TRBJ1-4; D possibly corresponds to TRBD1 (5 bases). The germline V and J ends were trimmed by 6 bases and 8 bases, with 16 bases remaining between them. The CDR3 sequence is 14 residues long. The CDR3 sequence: CASSSGTSREKLFF. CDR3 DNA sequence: TGTGCCAGCAGCTCCGGGACTTCAAGGGAAAAACTGTTTTTT.

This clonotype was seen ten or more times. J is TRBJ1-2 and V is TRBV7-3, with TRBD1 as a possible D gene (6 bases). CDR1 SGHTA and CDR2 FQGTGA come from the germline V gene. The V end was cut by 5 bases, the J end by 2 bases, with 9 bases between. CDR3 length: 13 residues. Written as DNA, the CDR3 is TGTGCCAGCAGCGTAGACAGGAACTATGGCTACACCTTC. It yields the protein CASSVDRNYGYTF.

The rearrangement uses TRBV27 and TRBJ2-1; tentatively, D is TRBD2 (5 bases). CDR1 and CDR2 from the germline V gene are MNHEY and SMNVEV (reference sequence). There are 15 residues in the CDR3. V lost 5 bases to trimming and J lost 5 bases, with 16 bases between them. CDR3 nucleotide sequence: TGTGCCAGCAGTCCCGGGGTCGGGATCCACAATGAGCAGTTCTTC. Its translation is CASSPGVGIHNEQFF.

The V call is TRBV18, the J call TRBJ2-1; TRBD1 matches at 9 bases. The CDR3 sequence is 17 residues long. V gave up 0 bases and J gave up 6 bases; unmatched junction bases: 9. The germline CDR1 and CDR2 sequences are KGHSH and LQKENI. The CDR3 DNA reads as TGTGCCAGCTCACCACCGGGCACAGGGGGCTTAACCAATGAGCAGTTCTTC. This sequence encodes CASSPPGTGGLTNEQFF.

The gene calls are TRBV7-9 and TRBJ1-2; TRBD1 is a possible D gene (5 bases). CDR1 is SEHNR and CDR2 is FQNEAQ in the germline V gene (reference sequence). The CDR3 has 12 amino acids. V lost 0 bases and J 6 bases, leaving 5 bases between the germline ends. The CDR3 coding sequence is TGTGCCAGCAGCTTAGCGACAGATGGCTACACCTTC. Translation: CASSLATDGYTF.

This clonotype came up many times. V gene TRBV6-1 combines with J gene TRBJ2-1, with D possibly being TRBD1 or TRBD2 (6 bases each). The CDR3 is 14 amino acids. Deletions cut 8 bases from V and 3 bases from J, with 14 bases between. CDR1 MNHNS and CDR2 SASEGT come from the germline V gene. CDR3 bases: TGTGCCAGCTCACGGGGGCGGGACTACAATGAGCAGTTCTTC. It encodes CASSRGRDYNEQFF.

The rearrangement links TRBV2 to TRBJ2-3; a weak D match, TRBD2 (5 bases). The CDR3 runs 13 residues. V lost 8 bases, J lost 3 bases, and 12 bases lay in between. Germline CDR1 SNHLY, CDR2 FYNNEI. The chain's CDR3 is CASFGGGTDTQYF. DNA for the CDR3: TGTGCCAGCTTCGGAGGTGGGACAGATACGCAGTATTTT.

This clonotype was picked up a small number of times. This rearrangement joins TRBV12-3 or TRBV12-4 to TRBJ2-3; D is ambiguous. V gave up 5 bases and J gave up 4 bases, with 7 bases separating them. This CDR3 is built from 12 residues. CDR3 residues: CASSPLSDTQYF. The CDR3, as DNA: TGTGCCAGCAGTCCCTTATCAGATACGCAGTATTTT.

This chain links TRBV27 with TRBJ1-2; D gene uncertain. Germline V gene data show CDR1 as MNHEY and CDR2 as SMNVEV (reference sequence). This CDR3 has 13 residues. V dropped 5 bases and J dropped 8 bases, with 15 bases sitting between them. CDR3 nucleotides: TGTGCCAGCAGTCTCGGCCCCAGGACGGGCTACACCTTC. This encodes CASSLGPRTGYTF.

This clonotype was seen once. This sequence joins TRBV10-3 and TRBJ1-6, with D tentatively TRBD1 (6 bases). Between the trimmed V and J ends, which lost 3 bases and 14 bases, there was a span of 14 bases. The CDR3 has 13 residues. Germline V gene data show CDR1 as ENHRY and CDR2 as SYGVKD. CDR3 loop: CAISDGAAGALHF. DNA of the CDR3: TGTGCCATCAGTGACGGGGCGGCAGGGGCCCTCCACTTT.

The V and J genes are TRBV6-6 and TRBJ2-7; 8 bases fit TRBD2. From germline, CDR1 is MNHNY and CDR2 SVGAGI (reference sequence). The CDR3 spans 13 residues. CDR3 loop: CASTGTSTYEQYF. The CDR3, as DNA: TGTGCTTCGACCGGGACTAGTACCTACGAGCAGTACTTC.

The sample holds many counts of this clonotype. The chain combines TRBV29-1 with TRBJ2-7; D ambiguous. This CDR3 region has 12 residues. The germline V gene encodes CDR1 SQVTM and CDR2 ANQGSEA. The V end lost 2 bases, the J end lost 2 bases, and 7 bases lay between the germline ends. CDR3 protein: CSVELAAYEQYF. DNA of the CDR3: TGCAGCGTTGAATTAGCAGCCTACGAGCAGTACTTC.

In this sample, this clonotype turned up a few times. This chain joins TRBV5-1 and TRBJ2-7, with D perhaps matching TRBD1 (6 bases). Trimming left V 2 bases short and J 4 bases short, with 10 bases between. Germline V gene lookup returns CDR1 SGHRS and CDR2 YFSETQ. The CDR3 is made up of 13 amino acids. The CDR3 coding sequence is TGCGCCAGCAGCTTTGGGACACAATACGAGCAGTACTTC. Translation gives CASSFGTQYEQYF.

The DNA of the CDR3 is TGTGCCATCAGGCTCGGGACAATCATGAACACTGAAGCTTTCTTT. Translated: CAIRLGTIMNTEAFF. The rearrangement links TRBV10-3 to TRBJ1-1; maybe TRBD1 (6 bases). Germline values: CDR1 ENHRY, CDR2 SYGVKD. This CDR3 spans 15 amino acids. Trimming took off 6 bases at V and 0 bases at J, with 14 bases between the two ends.

CDR3 sequence (DNA): TGTGCCAGCAGCCTTCGGGACCAACCCTACGAGCAGTACTTC. It is translated as CASSLRDQPYEQYF. The chain links TRBV9 to TRBJ2-7; D possibly uses TRBD1 or TRBD2 (5 bases each). V lost 4 bases and J 2 bases, leaving 13 bases between the germline ends. CDR1 is SGDLS, CDR2 YYNGEE, per germline. The CDR3 extends over 14 amino acids. The full variable domain, in which reference TRBV9 and TRBJ2-7 provide the parts outside the CDR3, is DSGVTQTPKHLITATGQRVTLRCSPRSGDLSVYWYQQSLDQGLQFLIQYYNGEERAKGNILERFSAQQFPDLHSELNLSSLELGDSALYFCASSLRDQPYEQYFGPGTRLTVT.

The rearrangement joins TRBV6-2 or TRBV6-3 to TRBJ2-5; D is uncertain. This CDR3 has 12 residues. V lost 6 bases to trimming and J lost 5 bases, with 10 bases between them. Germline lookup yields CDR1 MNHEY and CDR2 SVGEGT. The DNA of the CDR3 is TGTGCCAGCAGAGAGGTGAGGGAGACCCAGTACTTC. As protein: CASREVRETQYF.

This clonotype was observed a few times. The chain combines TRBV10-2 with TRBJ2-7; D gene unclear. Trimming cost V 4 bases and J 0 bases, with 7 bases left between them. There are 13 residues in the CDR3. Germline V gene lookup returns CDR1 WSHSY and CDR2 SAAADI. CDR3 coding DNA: TGCGCCAGCAGTGTCGCCAGCTCCTACGAGCAGTACTTC. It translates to CASSVASSYEQYF.

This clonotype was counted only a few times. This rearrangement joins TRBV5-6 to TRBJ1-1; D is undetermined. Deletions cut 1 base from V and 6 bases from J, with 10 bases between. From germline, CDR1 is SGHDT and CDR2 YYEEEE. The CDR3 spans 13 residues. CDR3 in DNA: TGTGCCAGCAGCTTGATGTTTCAGGCTGAAGCTTTCTTT. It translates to CASSLMFQAEAFF.

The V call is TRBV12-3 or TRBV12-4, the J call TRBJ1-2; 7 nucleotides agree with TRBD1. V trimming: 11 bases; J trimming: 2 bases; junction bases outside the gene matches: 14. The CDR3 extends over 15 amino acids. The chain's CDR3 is CAGTFSATGNYGYTF. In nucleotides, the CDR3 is TGTGCCGGCACCTTCTCGGCGACAGGGAACTATGGCTACACCTTC.

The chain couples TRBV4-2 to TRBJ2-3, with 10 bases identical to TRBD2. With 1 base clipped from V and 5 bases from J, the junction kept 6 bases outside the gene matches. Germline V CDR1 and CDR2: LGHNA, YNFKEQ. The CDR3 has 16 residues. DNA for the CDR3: TGTGCCAGCAGCCAAGCCAGCGGGGGGGCCGTAGATACGCAGTATTTT. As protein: CASSQASGGAVDTQYF.

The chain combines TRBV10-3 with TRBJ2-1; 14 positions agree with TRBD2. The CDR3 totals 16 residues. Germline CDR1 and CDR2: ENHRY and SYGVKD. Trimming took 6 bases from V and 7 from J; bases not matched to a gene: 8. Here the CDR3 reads CAISPPGTSGGNEQFF. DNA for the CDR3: TGTGCCATCAGCCCACCCGGGACTAGCGGGGGTAATGAGCAGTTCTTC.

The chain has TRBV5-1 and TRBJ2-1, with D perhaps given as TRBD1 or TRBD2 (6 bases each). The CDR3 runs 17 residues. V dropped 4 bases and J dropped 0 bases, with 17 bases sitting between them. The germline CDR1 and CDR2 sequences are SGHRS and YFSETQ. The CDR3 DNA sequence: TGCGCCAGCAGCGAGGGACGGGGGCCCCACTCCTACAATGAGCAGTTCTTC. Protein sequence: CASSEGRGPHSYNEQFF.